This T cell receptor (beta chain) was captured in a study of graft-versus-host responses after intestinal transplantation. Comment on this clone: Antigen: not known.

General study results and limits: The marrow of recipients harbored GvH clones, and ileum or blood showed some of them first.

Repertoires were generated with immunoSEQ multiplex PCR, while TCRdb's copy carries only in-frame clones and drops some. The top ten hold 2% to 3% of the sample, which has 55,000 to 85,000 clones, about 90% seen once. V dropped 4 bases and J dropped 7 bases, with 20 bases sitting between them. The germline V gene encodes CDR1 SGHKS and CDR2 YYEKEE (reference sequence). The CDR3 extends over 15 amino acids. Sequenced material: unstimulated CD8+ T cells sorted from spleen or lymph node cells, taken before intestinal transplant. The chain carries TRBV5-5 and TRBJ1-2; TRBD1 might be the D (6 bases). The TCR originated in a human donor who received an intestinal transplant. Here the CDR3 DNA reads TGTGCCAGCAGCCGGGCCAGGGGAATTTTTAGTGGCTACACCTTC. Translated: CASSRARGIFSGYTF.